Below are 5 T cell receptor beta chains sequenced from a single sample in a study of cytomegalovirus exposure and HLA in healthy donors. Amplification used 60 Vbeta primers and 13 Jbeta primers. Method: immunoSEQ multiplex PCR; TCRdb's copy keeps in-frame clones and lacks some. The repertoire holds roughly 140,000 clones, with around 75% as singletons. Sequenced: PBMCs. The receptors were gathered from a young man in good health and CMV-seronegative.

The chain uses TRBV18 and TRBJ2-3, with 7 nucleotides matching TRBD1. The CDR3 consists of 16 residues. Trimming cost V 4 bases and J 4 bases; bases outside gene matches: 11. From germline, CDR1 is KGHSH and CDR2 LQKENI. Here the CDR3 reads CASSRVGQWSADTQYF. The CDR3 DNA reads TGTGCCAGCTCACGCGTGGGACAGTGGTCGGCAGATACGCAGTATTTT.

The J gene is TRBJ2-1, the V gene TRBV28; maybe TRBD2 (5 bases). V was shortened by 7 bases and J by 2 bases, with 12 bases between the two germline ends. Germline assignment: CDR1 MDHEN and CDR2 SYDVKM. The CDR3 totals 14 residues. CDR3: CASIRGGAYNEQFF. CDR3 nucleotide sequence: TGTGCCAGCATCCGGGGTGGTGCCTACAATGAGCAGTTCTTC.

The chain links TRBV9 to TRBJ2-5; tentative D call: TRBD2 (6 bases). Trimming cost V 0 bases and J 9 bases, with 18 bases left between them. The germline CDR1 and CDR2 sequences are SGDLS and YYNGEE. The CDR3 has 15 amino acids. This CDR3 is CASSVGNLGGEAQYF. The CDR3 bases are TGTGCCAGCAGCGTAGGTAATCTTGGAGGGGAGGCCCAGTACTTC.

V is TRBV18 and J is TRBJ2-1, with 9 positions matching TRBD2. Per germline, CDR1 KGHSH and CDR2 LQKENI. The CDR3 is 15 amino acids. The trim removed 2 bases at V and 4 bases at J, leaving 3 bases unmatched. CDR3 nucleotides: TGTGCCAGCTCACCAACGACTAGCGGATACAATGAGCAGTTCTTC. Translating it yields CASSPTTSGYNEQFF.

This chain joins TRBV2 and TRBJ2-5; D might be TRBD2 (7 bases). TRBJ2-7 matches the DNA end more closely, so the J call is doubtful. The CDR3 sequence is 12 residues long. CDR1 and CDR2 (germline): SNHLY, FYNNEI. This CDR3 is CASGGGTYEQYF. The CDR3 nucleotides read TGTGCCAGCGGGGGGGGCACCTACGAGCAGTACTTC.